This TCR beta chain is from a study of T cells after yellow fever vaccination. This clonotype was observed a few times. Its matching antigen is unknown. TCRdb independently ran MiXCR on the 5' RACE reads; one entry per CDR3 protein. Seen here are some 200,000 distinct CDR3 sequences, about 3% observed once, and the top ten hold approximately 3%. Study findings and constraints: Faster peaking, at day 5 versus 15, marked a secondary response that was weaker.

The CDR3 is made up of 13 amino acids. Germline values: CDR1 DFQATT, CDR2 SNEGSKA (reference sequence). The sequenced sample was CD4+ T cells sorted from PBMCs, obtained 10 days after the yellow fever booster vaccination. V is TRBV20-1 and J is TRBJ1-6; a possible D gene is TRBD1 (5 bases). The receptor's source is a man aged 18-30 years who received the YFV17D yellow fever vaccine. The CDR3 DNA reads TGCAGCGACACTCGGGGGTTGAATTCACCCCTCCACTTT. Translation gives CSDTRGLNSPLHF.